This TCR beta chain is from a study of OX40 agonist ivuxolimab in advanced cancers. Profiling relied on immunoSEQ multiplex PCR, and the TCRdb table lists in-frame clones only, not all of them. The top ten clones hold about 12% of a sample with about 49,000 clones, approximately 84% of them seen once. This clone was seen a few times. The input for sequencing was CD4+ or CD8+ T cells sorted from blood, taken in a trial of the OX40 agonist ivuxolimab. The sequence derives from an adult with an advanced solid tumor such as melanoma, head and neck, liver or kidney cancer.

CDR3 loop: CASSKGTDTEAFF. CDR3 nucleotides: TGTGCCAGCAGCAAAGGGACAGACACTGAAGCTTTCTTT. This rearrangement joins TRBV9 to TRBJ1-1, with 7 positions matching TRBD1. The V and J ends lost 4 bases and 3 bases, in that order; junction bases with no gene match: 3. The CDR3 covers 13 residues. The germline V gene has CDR1 SGDLS and CDR2 YYNGEE.